Below, 4 T cell receptor beta chains from the same sample are listed, as sequenced in a study of T cell repertoires and Cas9 in healthy adults. Measured with immunoSEQ multiplex PCR; TCRdb has only the in-frame clones, and not every one. The table includes approximately 15,000 clones, 89% detected once. Sequencing was done on a sample of Tregs (CD4+, CD25+, CD127-, CD137-, CD154-) from PBMCs; culture status not recorded. The receptor source for this set is a human donor in good health.

The chain carries TRBV5-1 and TRBJ1-3; D gene uncertain. CDR1 is SGHRS and CDR2 is YFSETQ in the germline V gene. The ends were cut back, 4 bases at V and 4 bases at J, with 15 bases in the middle. The CDR3 sequence is 15 residues long. The CDR3 here is CASSPNSALGNTIYF. CDR3 nucleotides: TGCGCCAGCAGCCCGAACAGCGCACTCGGAAACACCATATATTTT.

The rearrangement links TRBV5-1 to TRBJ2-2; unclear D gene. Trimming removed 1 base at V and 1 base at J, with 8 bases between. Germline CDR1 SGHRS, CDR2 YFSETQ. This CDR3 contains 15 residues. CDR3 nucleotides: TGCGCCAGCAGCTTGTATGCAGAGAACACCGGGGAGCTGTTTTTT. Translated: CASSLYAENTGELFF.

The chain uses TRBV6-1 and TRBJ2-1; D gene uncertain. The CDR3 consists of 14 residues. Germline V CDR1 and CDR2: MNHNS, SASEGT. The V end lost 8 bases, the J end lost 0 bases, and 11 bases lay between the germline ends. CDR3 nucleotide sequence: TGTGCCAGCTCCGTAGGATCCTCCTACAATGAGCAGTTCTTC. This gives the protein CASSVGSSYNEQFF.

This chain connects TRBV5-5 to TRBJ1-6; no definite D call. The germline V gene has CDR1 SGHKS and CDR2 YYEKEE (reference sequence). This CDR3 is built from 13 residues. V was cut by 2 bases and J by 7 bases, with 7 bases left in between. The chain's CDR3 is CASSFSGNSPLHF. In nucleotides, the CDR3 is TGTGCCAGCAGCTTCTCCGGAAATTCACCCCTCCACTTT.